The rows below give T cell receptor beta chains drawn from one sample of a study of T-cell reconstitution after alpha-beta-depleted transplantation in children. Using its own MiXCR run on the PCR reads, TCRdb lists one record per CDR3 protein. This repertoire shows about 500,000 distinct CDR3 sequences, roughly 11% found once; its top ten account for around 15%. The input for sequencing was PBMCs, mostly from graft donor cells, taken 180 days after TCRalphabeta/CD19-depleted stem cell transplant. These receptors were obtained from a female patient aged 2-15 years who had a stem cell transplant for aplastic anemia, so the T cells may come from the graft donor. Both conserved end residues are part of each CDR3. Fields, in order: J gene, V gene, clone size, D gene, CDR3 protein, CDR3 DNA. D genes are given only for firm matches. Where a row states a size, it is once, few, many or the class of an expanded clone; other rows omit it.

j_gene: TRBJ2-1
v_gene: TRBV5-1
abundance: .
d_gene: TRBD2
CDR3aa: CASSLELANYNEQFF
CDR3nt: TGCGCCAGCAGCTTGGAACTAGCGAACTACAATGAGCAGTTCTTC

j_gene: TRBJ1-1
v_gene: TRBV5-1
abundance: few
d_gene: .
CDR3aa: CASSLAGGLNTEAFF
CDR3nt: TGCGCCAGCAGCTTGGCCGGTGGGTTGAACACTGAAGCTTTCTTT

j_gene: TRBJ1-1
v_gene: TRBV6-1
abundance: .
d_gene: .
CDR3aa: CATIRRGGNTEAFF
CDR3nt: TGTGCCACCATCCGACGGGGAGGGAACACTGAAGCTTTCTTT

j_gene: TRBJ2-2
v_gene: TRBV11-1
abundance: few
d_gene: TRBD2
CDR3aa: CASSSLGGGRADSGELFF
CDR3nt: TGTGCCAGCAGCTCCCTCGGCGGCGGGAGGGCCGACAGCGGGGAGCTGTTTTTT

j_gene: TRBJ2-2
v_gene: TRBV7-2
abundance: few
d_gene: .
CDR3aa: CASSLFGMLRDTGELFF
CDR3nt: TGTGCCAGCAGCTTGTTCGGGATGTTACGGGACACCGGGGAGCTGTTTTTT

j_gene: TRBJ2-1
v_gene: TRBV6-5
abundance: few
d_gene: TRBD1
CDR3aa: CASSFRTGVNEQFF
CDR3nt: TGTGCCAGCAGTTTTAGGACAGGGGTGAATGAGCAGTTCTTC

j_gene: TRBJ1-2
v_gene: TRBV7-9
abundance: .
d_gene: .
CDR3aa: CASSLAAGFNYGYTF
CDR3nt: TGTGCCAGCAGCTTAGCAGCGGGGTTTAACTATGGCTACACCTTC

j_gene: TRBJ1-6
v_gene: TRBV20-1
abundance: few
d_gene: .
CDR3aa: CSARALEESYNSPLHF
CDR3nt: TGCAGTGCTAGAGCTCTGGAGGAGTCCTATAATTCACCCCTCCACTTT

j_gene: TRBJ1-5
v_gene: TRBV30
abundance: many
d_gene: .
CDR3aa: CAWTFAQPQHF
CDR3nt: TGTGCCTGGACCTTCGCACAGCCCCAGCATTTT

j_gene: TRBJ2-5
v_gene: TRBV7-8
abundance: few
d_gene: TRBD2
CDR3aa: CASSLGLAGLGLETQYF
CDR3nt: TGTGCCAGCAGCCTCGGACTAGCGGGCCTAGGTTTGGAGACCCAGTACTTC

j_gene: TRBJ1-1
v_gene: TRBV21-1
abundance: .
d_gene: .
CDR3aa: CASSKGSTGDTEAFF
CDR3nt: TGTGCCAGCAGCAAGGGCTCCACAGGGGACACTGAAGCTTTCTTT

j_gene: TRBJ1-1
v_gene: TRBV24-1
abundance: few
d_gene: .
CDR3aa: CATSDYGTEAFF
CDR3nt: TGTGCCACCAGTGATTACGGAACTGAAGCTTTCTTT

j_gene: TRBJ2-2
v_gene: TRBV7-2
abundance: few
d_gene: .
CDR3aa: CASGRDKTTGNTGELFF
CDR3nt: TGTGCCAGTGGAAGAGACAAAACCACAGGGAACACCGGGGAGCTGTTTTTT

j_gene: TRBJ2-3
v_gene: TRBV4-3
abundance: .
d_gene: TRBD2
CDR3aa: CASSQELAGKSADTQYF
CDR3nt: TGCGCCAGCAGCCAAGAACTAGCGGGAAAGAGCGCAGATACGCAGTATTTT

j_gene: TRBJ2-3
v_gene: TRBV15
abundance: .
d_gene: .
CDR3aa: CATSRDLRGTDTQYF
CDR3nt: TGTGCCACCAGCAGAGATCTCAGGGGTACAGATACGCAGTATTTT

j_gene: TRBJ2-7
v_gene: TRBV6-1
abundance: few
d_gene: .
CDR3aa: CASRLRLHGPYEQYF
CDR3nt: TGTGCCAGCAGACTCAGACTTCACGGACCCTACGAGCAGTACTTC

j_gene: TRBJ2-5
v_gene: TRBV3-1
abundance: .
d_gene: TRBD2
CDR3aa: CASSPQRGIAGGAKETQYF
CDR3nt: TGTGCCAGCAGTCCACAAAGGGGGATAGCGGGAGGGGCCAAAGAGACCCAGTACTTC

j_gene: TRBJ2-1
v_gene: TRBV6-5
abundance: few
d_gene: TRBD1
CDR3aa: CASSSRAGGSYNEQFF
CDR3nt: TGTGCCAGCAGTTCCAGGGCAGGGGGCTCCTACAATGAGCAGTTCTTC

j_gene: TRBJ2-2
v_gene: TRBV4-3
abundance: .
d_gene: TRBD1
CDR3aa: CASSQDAPQGAAGELFF
CDR3nt: TGCGCCAGCAGCCAAGATGCCCCACAGGGGGCGGCCGGGGAGCTGTTTTTT

j_gene: TRBJ1-2
v_gene: TRBV28
abundance: many
d_gene: TRBD1
CDR3aa: CASSTGGGGYTF
CDR3nt: TGTGCCAGCAGTACAGGGGGTGGGGGCTACACCTTC

j_gene: TRBJ1-6
v_gene: TRBV4-3
abundance: few
d_gene: .
CDR3aa: CASSQGAALRDSPLHF
CDR3nt: TGCGCCAGCAGCCAAGGGGCGGCCTTGAGGGATTCACCCCTCCACTTT

j_gene: TRBJ2-5
v_gene: TRBV28
abundance: many
d_gene: .
CDR3aa: CASSNFLTGLQETQYF
CDR3nt: TGTGCCAGCAGCAACTTCCTCACAGGCCTCCAAGAGACCCAGTACTTC

j_gene: TRBJ2-3
v_gene: TRBV2
abundance: .
d_gene: TRBD2
CDR3aa: CASSDWLAGVSDTQYF
CDR3nt: TGTGCCAGCAGTGATTGGCTAGCGGGAGTCTCAGATACGCAGTATTTT

j_gene: TRBJ2-4
v_gene: TRBV11-2
abundance: .
d_gene: .
CDR3aa: CASGGRGKNIQYF
CDR3nt: TGTGCCAGCGGCGGACGTGGCAAAAACATTCAGTACTTC

j_gene: TRBJ1-2
v_gene: TRBV5-6
abundance: .
d_gene: .
CDR3aa: CASSLDLLAGSYGYTF
CDR3nt: TGTGCCAGCAGCTTGGATCTTCTGGCAGGGTCCTATGGCTACACCTTC

j_gene: TRBJ2-1
v_gene: TRBV19
abundance: .
d_gene: .
CDR3aa: CASSIDQLAYNEQFF
CDR3nt: TGTGCCAGTAGTATAGATCAACTAGCCTACAATGAGCAGTTCTTC

j_gene: TRBJ1-2
v_gene: TRBV20-1
abundance: .
d_gene: TRBD1
CDR3aa: CSARATSEAGGRWNGYTF
CDR3nt: TGCAGTGCTAGAGCCACGTCCGAAGCAGGGGGCAGGTGGAATGGCTACACCTTC

j_gene: TRBJ1-4
v_gene: TRBV12-5
abundance: few
d_gene: TRBD1
CDR3aa: CASGLKGQGREKLFF
CDR3nt: TGTGCTAGTGGTTTGAAGGGACAGGGTAGGGAAAAACTGTTTTTT

j_gene: TRBJ1-2
v_gene: TRBV15
abundance: few
d_gene: TRBD1
CDR3aa: CATSREAGTGSYYGYTF
CDR3nt: TGTGCCACCAGCAGAGAAGCCGGGACAGGATCATACTATGGCTACACCTTC

j_gene: TRBJ2-2
v_gene: TRBV29-1
abundance: few
d_gene: .
CDR3aa: CSVETGQNTGELFF
CDR3nt: TGCAGCGTTGAGACAGGCCAGAACACCGGGGAGCTGTTTTTT

j_gene: TRBJ1-3
v_gene: TRBV28
abundance: few
d_gene: .
CDR3aa: CASSFDLLSGNTIYF
CDR3nt: TGTGCCAGCAGTTTCGACCTACTCTCTGGAAACACCATATATTTT

j_gene: TRBJ2-4
v_gene: TRBV4-3
abundance: many
d_gene: TRBD2
CDR3aa: CASSPFPFREGEYF
CDR3nt: TGCGCCAGCAGCCCCTTCCCTTTCCGGGAGGGTGAATACTTC

j_gene: TRBJ2-1
v_gene: TRBV3-1
abundance: .
d_gene: TRBD2
CDR3aa: CASTQRSTSGSYNEQFF
CDR3nt: TGTGCCAGCACCCAAAGGTCGACTAGCGGGAGTTACAATGAGCAGTTCTTC

j_gene: TRBJ2-5
v_gene: TRBV18
abundance: few
d_gene: TRBD1
CDR3aa: CASSHGQVVGETQYF
CDR3nt: TGTGCCAGCTCACATGGACAGGTAGTAGGAGAGACCCAGTACTTC

j_gene: TRBJ1-5
v_gene: TRBV11-2
abundance: .
d_gene: TRBD1
CDR3aa: CASSLTILTGCALCSNQPQHF
CDR3nt: TGTGCCAGCAGCCTTACAATTCTGACAGGGTGCGCACTGTGTAGCAATCAGCCCCAGCATTTT

j_gene: TRBJ2-1
v_gene: TRBV5-6
abundance: .
d_gene: .
CDR3aa: CASSRWRWGSNEQFF
CDR3nt: TGTGCCAGCAGCCGGTGGCGATGGGGAAGCAATGAGCAGTTCTTC

j_gene: TRBJ1-1
v_gene: TRBV5-1
abundance: .
d_gene: .
CDR3aa: CASSLRGITEAFF
CDR3nt: TGCGCCAGCAGCTTGAGGGGGATCACTGAAGCTTTCTTT

j_gene: TRBJ1-5
v_gene: TRBV30
abundance: few
d_gene: .
CDR3aa: CAWSVPWGQPQHF
CDR3nt: TGTGCCTGGAGTGTACCATGGGGCCAGCCCCAGCATTTT

j_gene: TRBJ1-2
v_gene: TRBV15
abundance: few
d_gene: .
CDR3aa: CATSRGRENYGYTF
CDR3nt: TGTGCCACCAGCAGAGGCAGGGAAAACTATGGCTACACCTTC

j_gene: TRBJ2-1
v_gene: TRBV7-9
abundance: few
d_gene: .
CDR3aa: CASSFASWGKTYNEQFF
CDR3nt: TGTGCCAGCAGCTTTGCCAGTTGGGGGAAGACCTACAATGAGCAGTTCTTC

j_gene: TRBJ2-1
v_gene: TRBV11-2
abundance: many
d_gene: TRBD2
CDR3aa: CASSPAGGSDEQFF
CDR3nt: TGTGCCAGCAGCCCTGCGGGAGGGTCAGATGAGCAGTTCTTC

j_gene: TRBJ1-1
v_gene: TRBV3-1
abundance: few
d_gene: .
CDR3aa: CASSTQGPREAFF
CDR3nt: TGTGCCAGCAGCACCCAGGGTCCCCGTGAAGCTTTCTTT

j_gene: TRBJ2-2
v_gene: TRBV7-8
abundance: .
d_gene: .
CDR3aa: CASSLARDFRRTGELFF
CDR3nt: TGTGCCAGCAGCTTAGCGCGGGACTTCAGACGCACCGGGGAGCTGTTTTTT

j_gene: TRBJ1-1
v_gene: TRBV29-1
abundance: few
d_gene: .
CDR3aa: CSGGQTNTEAFF
CDR3nt: TGCAGCGGTGGACAGACGAACACTGAAGCTTTCTTT

j_gene: TRBJ2-1
v_gene: TRBV5-1
abundance: .
d_gene: TRBD2
CDR3aa: CASSLKSGTYNEQFF
CDR3nt: TGCGCCAGCAGCTTGAAAAGCGGGACCTACAATGAGCAGTTCTTC

j_gene: TRBJ2-1
v_gene: TRBV6-4
abundance: .
d_gene: TRBD2
CDR3aa: CASSEAGGPSEQFF
CDR3nt: TGTGCCAGCAGTGAAGCGGGAGGGCCATCTGAGCAGTTCTTC

j_gene: TRBJ2-5
v_gene: TRBV5-1
abundance: many
d_gene: .
CDR3aa: CASSGPGLGTQYF
CDR3nt: TGCGCCAGCAGCGGTCCAGGGTTGGGGACCCAGTACTTC

j_gene: TRBJ2-2
v_gene: TRBV5-4
abundance: .
d_gene: .
CDR3aa: CASSLLTANMGAGELFF
CDR3nt: TGTGCCAGCAGCCTACTAACAGCGAACATGGGGGCCGGGGAGCTGTTTTTT

j_gene: TRBJ2-2
v_gene: TRBV20-1
abundance: .
d_gene: .
CDR3aa: CSSVKAPGTGELFF
CDR3nt: TGCAGTTCTGTTAAGGCTCCCGGCACCGGGGAGCTGTTTTTT

j_gene: TRBJ2-3
v_gene: TRBV20-1
abundance: many
d_gene: .
CDR3aa: CSARDGGAADTQYF
CDR3nt: TGCAGTGCTAGAGATGGGGGAGCGGCAGATACGCAGTATTTT

j_gene: TRBJ1-4
v_gene: TRBV7-2
abundance: .
d_gene: TRBD1
CDR3aa: CASSLHGTVGGGEKLFF
CDR3nt: TGTGCCAGCAGCTTACACGGGACAGTGGGCGGTGGTGAAAAACTGTTTTTT

j_gene: TRBJ2-1
v_gene: TRBV28
abundance: few
d_gene: .
CDR3aa: CASSLPFSYNEQFF
CDR3nt: TGTGCCAGCAGTCTACCCTTCTCCTACAATGAGCAGTTCTTC